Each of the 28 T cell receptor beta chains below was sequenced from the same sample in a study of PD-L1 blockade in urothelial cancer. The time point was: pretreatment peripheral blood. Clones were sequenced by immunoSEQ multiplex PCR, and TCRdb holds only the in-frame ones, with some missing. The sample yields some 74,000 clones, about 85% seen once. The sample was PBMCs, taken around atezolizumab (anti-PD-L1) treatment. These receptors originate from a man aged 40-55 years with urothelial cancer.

The CDR3 sequence is CASSPDRNEKLFF. The CDR3 nucleotides are TGTGCCAGCAGTCCCGACAGAAATGAAAAACTGTTTTTT. This sequence joins TRBV28 and TRBJ1-4; perhaps TRBD1 as D (5 bases). Trimming left V 5 bases short and J 5 bases short, with 9 bases between. CDR3 length: 13 amino acids. Germline V gives CDR1 MDHEN, CDR2 SYDVKM.

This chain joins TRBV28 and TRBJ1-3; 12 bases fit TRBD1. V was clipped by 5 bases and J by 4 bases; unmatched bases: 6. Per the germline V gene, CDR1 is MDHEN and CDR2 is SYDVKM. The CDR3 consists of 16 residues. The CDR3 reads CASSQRDRGPGNTIYF. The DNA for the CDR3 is TGTGCCAGCAGTCAAAGGGACAGGGGGCCCGGAAACACCATATATTTT.

CDR3 bases: TGTGCCAGCAGCACCCGCCGGACACAAAACACCGGGGAGCTGTTTTTT. As protein: CASSTRRTQNTGELFF. The chain recombines TRBV7-9 with TRBJ2-2, with D possibly being TRBD1 (5 bases). In germline, CDR1 is SEHNR, CDR2 FQNEAQ (reference sequence). Trimming left V 5 bases short and J 2 bases short, with 15 bases between. The CDR3 extends over 16 amino acids.

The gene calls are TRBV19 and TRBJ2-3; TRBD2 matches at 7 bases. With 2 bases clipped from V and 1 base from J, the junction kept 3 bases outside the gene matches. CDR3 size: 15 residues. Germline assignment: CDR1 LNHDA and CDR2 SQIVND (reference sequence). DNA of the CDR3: TGTGCCAGTAGTATATCCAGCGGGGGCACAGATACGCAGTATTTT. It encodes CASSISSGGTDTQYF.

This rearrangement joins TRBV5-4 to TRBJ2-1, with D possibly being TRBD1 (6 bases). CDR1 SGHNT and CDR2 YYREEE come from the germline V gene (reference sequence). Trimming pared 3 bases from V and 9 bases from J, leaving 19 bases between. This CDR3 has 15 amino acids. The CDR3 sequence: CASSWSNRVGSEQFF. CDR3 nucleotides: TGTGCCAGCAGCTGGTCCAACAGGGTGGGTAGTGAGCAGTTCTTC. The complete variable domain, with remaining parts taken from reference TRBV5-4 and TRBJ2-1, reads ETGVTQSPTHLIKTRGQQVTLRCSSQSGHNTVSWYQQALGQGPQFIFQYYREEENGRGNFPPRFSGLQFPNYSSELNVNALELDDSALYLCASSWSNRVGSEQFFGPGTRLTVL.

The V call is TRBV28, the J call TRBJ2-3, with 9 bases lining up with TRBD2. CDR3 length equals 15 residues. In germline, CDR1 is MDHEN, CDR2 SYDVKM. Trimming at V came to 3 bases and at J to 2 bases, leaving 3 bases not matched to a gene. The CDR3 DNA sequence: TGTGCCAGCAGTTTCCTAGCGGGATCCACAGATACGCAGTATTTT. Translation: CASSFLAGSTDTQYF.

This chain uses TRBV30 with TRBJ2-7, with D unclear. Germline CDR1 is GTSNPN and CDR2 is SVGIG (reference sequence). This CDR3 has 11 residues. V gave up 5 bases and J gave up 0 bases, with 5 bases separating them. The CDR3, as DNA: TGTGCCTGGGACAACTCCTACGAGCAGTACTTC. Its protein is CAWDNSYEQYF.

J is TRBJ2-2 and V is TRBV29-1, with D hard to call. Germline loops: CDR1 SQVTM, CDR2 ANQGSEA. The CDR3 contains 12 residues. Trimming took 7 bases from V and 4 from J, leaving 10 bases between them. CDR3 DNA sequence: TGCAGCGGCAGAAAACCCACCGGGGAGCTGTTTTTT. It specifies CSGRKPTGELFF.

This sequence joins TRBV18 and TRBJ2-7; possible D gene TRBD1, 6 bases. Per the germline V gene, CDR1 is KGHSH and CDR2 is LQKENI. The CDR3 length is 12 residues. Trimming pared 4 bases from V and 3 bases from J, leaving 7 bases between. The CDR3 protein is CASSLQGYEQYF. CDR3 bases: TGTGCCAGCTCACTACAGGGCTACGAGCAGTACTTC.

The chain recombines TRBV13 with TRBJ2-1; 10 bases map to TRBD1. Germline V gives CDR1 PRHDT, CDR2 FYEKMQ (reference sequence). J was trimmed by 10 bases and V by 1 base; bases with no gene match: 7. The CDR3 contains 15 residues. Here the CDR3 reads CASSLEGTGALEQFF. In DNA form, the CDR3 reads TGTGCCAGCAGCTTAGAGGGGACAGGGGCGCTGGAGCAGTTCTTC.

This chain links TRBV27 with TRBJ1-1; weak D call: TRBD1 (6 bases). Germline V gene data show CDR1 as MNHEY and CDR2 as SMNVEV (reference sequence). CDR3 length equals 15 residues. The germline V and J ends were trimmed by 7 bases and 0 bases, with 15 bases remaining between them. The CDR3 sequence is CASTPLGDMNTEAFF. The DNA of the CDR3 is TGTGCCAGCACCCCATTGGGGGACATGAACACTGAAGCTTTCTTT.

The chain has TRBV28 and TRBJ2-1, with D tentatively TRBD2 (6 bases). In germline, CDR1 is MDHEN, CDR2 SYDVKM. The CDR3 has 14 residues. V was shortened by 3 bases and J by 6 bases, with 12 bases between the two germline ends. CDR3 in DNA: TGTGCCAGCAGTTTCAGGGTGGGAGGCAATGAGCAGTTCTTC. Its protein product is CASSFRVGGNEQFF.

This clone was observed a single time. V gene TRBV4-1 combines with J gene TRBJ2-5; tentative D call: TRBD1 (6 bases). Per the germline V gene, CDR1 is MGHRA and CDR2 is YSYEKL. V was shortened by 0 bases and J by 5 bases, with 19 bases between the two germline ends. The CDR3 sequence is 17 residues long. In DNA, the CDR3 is TGCGCCAGCAGCCAAGATGTCCCCACAGGGATCTCGGAGACCCAGTACTTC. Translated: CASSQDVPTGISETQYF.

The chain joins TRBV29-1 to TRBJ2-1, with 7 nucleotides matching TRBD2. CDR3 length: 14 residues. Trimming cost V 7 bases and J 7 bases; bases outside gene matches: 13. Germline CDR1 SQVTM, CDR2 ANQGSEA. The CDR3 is CSGERGLAGNEQFF. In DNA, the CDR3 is TGCAGCGGGGAGCGGGGACTGGCAGGGAATGAGCAGTTCTTC.

CDR3 in amino acids: CASSSWGLEETQYF. The CDR3 DNA is TGTGCCAGCTCAAGCTGGGGCCTGGAAGAGACCCAGTACTTC. The chain couples TRBV18 to TRBJ2-5; a possible D gene is TRBD1 (5 bases). CDR3 size: 14 residues. V was trimmed by 5 bases and J by 3 bases, leaving 13 bases between them. Germline CDR1 KGHSH, CDR2 LQKENI.

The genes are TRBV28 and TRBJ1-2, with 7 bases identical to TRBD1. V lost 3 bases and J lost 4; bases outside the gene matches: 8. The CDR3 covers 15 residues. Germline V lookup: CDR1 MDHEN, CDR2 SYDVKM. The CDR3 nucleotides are TGTGCCAGCAGTTTGAGGCTACGGGACAGCTATGGCTACACCTTC. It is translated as CASSLRLRDSYGYTF.

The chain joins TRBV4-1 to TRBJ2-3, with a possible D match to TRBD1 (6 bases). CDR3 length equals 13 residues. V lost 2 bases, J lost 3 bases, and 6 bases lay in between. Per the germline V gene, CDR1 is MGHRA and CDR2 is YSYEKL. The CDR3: CASSQQGTDTQYF. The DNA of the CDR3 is TGCGCCAGCAGCCAACAGGGGACAGATACGCAGTATTTT.

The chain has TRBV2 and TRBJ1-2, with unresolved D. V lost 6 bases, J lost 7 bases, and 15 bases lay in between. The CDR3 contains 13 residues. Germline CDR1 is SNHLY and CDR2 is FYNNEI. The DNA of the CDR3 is TGTGCCAGCAGGGAACTCCCGGGAGGTGGCTACACCTTC. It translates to CASRELPGGGYTF.

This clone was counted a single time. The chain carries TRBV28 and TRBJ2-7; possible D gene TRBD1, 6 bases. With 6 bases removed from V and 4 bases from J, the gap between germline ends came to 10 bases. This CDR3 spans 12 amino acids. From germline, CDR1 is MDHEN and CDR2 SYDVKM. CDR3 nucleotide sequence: TGTGCCAGCAGGCTAGGGGGATACGAGCAGTACTTC. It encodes CASRLGGYEQYF. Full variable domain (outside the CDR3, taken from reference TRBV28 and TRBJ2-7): DVKVTQSSRYLVKRTGEKVFLECVQDMDHENMFWYRQDPGLGLRLIYFSYDVKMKEKGDIPEGYSVSREKKERFSLILESASTNQTSMYLCASRLGGYEQYFGPGTRLTVT.

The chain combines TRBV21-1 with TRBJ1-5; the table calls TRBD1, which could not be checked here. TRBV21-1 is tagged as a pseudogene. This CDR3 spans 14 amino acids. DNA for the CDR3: TGTGCCAGCAGCCCCACAGGAACCTATCAGCCCCAGCATTTT. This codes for CASSPTGTYQPQHF.

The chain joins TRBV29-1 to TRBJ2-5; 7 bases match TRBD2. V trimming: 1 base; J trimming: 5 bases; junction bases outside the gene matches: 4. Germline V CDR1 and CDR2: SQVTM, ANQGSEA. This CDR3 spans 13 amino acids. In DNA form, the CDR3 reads TGCAGCGTTGAAGGGCAGGGAGGGGAGACCCAGTACTTC. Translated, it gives CSVEGQGGETQYF.

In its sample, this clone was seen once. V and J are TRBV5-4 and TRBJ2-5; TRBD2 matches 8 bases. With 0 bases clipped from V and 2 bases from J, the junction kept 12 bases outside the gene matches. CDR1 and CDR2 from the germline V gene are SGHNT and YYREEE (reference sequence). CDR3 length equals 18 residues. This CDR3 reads CASSLARTSLNIQETQYF. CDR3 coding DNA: TGTGCCAGCAGCTTGGCACGGACTAGCCTAAACATACAAGAGACCCAGTACTTC.

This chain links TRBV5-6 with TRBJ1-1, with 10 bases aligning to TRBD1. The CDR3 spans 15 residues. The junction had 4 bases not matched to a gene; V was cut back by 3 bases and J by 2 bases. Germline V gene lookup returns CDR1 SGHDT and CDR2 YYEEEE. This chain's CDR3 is CASSSGTGDNTEAFF. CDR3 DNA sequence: TGTGCCAGCAGCTCCGGGACAGGGGACAACACTGAAGCTTTCTTT.

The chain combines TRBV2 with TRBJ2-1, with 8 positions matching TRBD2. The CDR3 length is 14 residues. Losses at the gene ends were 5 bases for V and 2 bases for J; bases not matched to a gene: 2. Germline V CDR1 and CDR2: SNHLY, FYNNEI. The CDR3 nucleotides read TGTGCCAGCAGTACTAGCGGACCCTACAATGAGCAGTTCTTC. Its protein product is CASSTSGPYNEQFF.

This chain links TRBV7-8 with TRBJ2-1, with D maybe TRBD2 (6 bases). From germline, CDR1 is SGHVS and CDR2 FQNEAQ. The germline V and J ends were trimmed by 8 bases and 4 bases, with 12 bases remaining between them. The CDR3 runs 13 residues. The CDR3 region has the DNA TGTGCCAGCGAGGGACTCCTATACAATGAGCAGTTCTTC. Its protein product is CASEGLLYNEQFF.

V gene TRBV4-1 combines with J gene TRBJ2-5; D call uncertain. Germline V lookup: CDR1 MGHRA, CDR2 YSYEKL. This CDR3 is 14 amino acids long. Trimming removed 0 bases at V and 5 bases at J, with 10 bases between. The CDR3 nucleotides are TGCGCCAGCAGCCAAGATCCCGGCAGGGAGACCCAGTACTTC. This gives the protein CASSQDPGRETQYF.

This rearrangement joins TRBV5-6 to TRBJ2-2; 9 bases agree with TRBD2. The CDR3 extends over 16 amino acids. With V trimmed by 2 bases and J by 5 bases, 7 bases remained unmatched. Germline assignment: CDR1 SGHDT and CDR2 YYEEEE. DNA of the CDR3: TGTGCCAGCAGCTTTCGGCTAGCGGGAAGTACCGGGGAGCTGTTTTTT. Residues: CASSFRLAGSTGELFF.

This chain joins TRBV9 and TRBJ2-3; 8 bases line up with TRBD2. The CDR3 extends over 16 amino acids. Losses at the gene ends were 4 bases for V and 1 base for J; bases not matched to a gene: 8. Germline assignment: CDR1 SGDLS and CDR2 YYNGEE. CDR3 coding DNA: TGTGCCAGCAGCTCTCAAGGGACTAGAGGCACAGATACGCAGTATTTT. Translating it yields CASSSQGTRGTDTQYF.